This passage covers 7 T cell receptor beta chains from one sample sequenced in a study of regulatory T cells in long-lasting Graves disease (dated by TCRdb to the early 2020s). The library was prepared using multiplex PCR. Sequencer: Illumina HiSeq 4000. TCR beta libraries were built with iRepertoire HTBI primers and Arm-PCR amplification of CDR3 regions. TCRdb applied fastp at Q25 and MiXCR to the public reads, then kept only in-frame beta chains. One record per CDR3 amino acid sequence lists the most common genes and DNA. This sample holds roughly 400,000 distinct CDR3 sequences; 21% were observed only once. 13% to 15% of the sample comes from the top ten. The time point label of this sample denotes: persistent/refractory GD, antithyroid drugs over 5 years with positive TRAb. RNA was extracted from PBMCs in TRIzol for both TCR sequencing and RNA sequencing. The sequences come from peripheral blood mononuclear cells (PBMCs), collected when the disease was refractory, from a patient treated with antithyroid drugs. The receptors originated from a female donor with Graves disease.

This clonotype was recorded a few times. The chain joins TRBV5-6 to TRBJ2-7; tentatively, D is TRBD1 (5 bases). This CDR3 is 16 amino acids long. The V end was cut by 5 bases, the J end by 6 bases, with 24 bases between. Germline CDR1 SGHDT, CDR2 YYEEEE. The CDR3 reads CASRQLGHGRGGEQYF. The CDR3 nucleotides read TGTGCCAGCAGACAACTTGGGCACGGAAGGGGCGGCGAGCAGTACTTC.

This chain links TRBV12-3 or TRBV12-4 with TRBJ1-5; no clear D gene. Trimming took off 1 base at V and 7 bases at J, with 5 bases between the two ends. The CDR3 spans 12 residues. The CDR3 bases are TGTGCCAGCAGTTTAGAACGACAGCCCCAGCATTTT. Its protein is CASSLERQPQHF.

For this clonotype: A read error may be the cause here, since a much bigger clone is one base away. J is TRBJ2-7 and V is TRBV6-2 or TRBV6-3; a weak D match, TRBD2 (5 bases). The last part of the DNA fits TRBJ2-5 better; the J call may be wrong. The CDR3 is 14 residues long. CDR1 is MNHEY and CDR2 is SVGEGT in the germline V gene. CDR3 coding DNA: TGTGCCAGCAGTGAAGTAGACTACCAAGGGACCCAGTACTTC. Encoded protein: CASSEVDYQGTQYF.

This chain connects TRBV18 to TRBJ2-2; D is unresolved. The CDR3 has 14 amino acids. V lost 6 bases, J lost 4 bases, and 12 bases lay in between. The germline V gene has CDR1 KGHSH and CDR2 LQKENI. The CDR3 loop is CASSGLDLTGELFF. As DNA, the CDR3 is TGTGCCAGCTCCGGCCTGGATCTCACCGGGGAGCTGTTTTTT.

J is TRBJ2-7 and V is TRBV20-1; D might be TRBD1 (6 bases). V was clipped by 0 bases and J by 2 bases, with 14 bases between them. The germline gives CDR1 DFQATT, CDR2 SNEGSKA (reference sequence). CDR3 size: 15 residues. The CDR3 reads CSARDLHREPYEQYF. CDR3 sequence (DNA): TGCAGTGCTAGAGATCTTCACAGGGAGCCCTACGAGCAGTACTTC.

This clonotype was seen many times. The chain is built from TRBV6-4 and TRBJ2-2, with D possibly being TRBD2 (5 bases). This CDR3 has 13 amino acids. Germline V CDR1 and CDR2: MRHNA, SNTAGT. Trimming shortened V by 3 bases and J by 5 bases, and 7 bases separated the two germline ends. The CDR3 reads CASSDTSTGELFF. The CDR3 region has the DNA TGTGCCAGCAGTGATACTAGTACCGGGGAGCTGTTTTTT.

The CDR3 DNA sequence: TGCAGTATCCCCGACAGGGTAGATCAGCCCCAGCATTTT. Translating it yields CSIPDRVDQPQHF. The gene calls are TRBV20-1 and TRBJ1-5; 7 bases align to TRBD1. The V segment lost 8 bases and the J segment 5 bases; nucleotides outside the gene matches: 9. The CDR3 is 13 residues long. In germline, CDR1 is DFQATT, CDR2 SNEGSKA (reference sequence).